This T cell receptor beta chain emerged from a study of shared clonotypes between healthy human individuals. Study-level background: Donors consisted of two women and three men between 18 and 49.

The investigators split CD4+ cells into a CD45RA+ naive subset and a CD45RA-negative memory subset. Per the authors' pipeline: Filtering of immunoSEQ junctional sequences could not match full-length read filtering. Libraries were prepared by immunoSEQ multiplex PCR; TCRdb keeps only in-frame clonotypes and omits some of them. V, J and clone size derive from that table, while D and trimming were established from the DNA sequence. The table has 2,500,000 or so clones, about nine tenths seen once. The CDR3 sequence is 16 residues long. The V and J ends lost 4 bases and 5 bases, in that order; junction bases with no gene match: 10. The germline CDR1 and CDR2 sequences are SGHRS and YFSETQ.

The TCR was taken from a man aged 18 to 29 in good health. Some clones in this sample may be carry-over from other donors' samples. The sample taken for sequencing was naive CD4+ T cells from PBMCs. Described subset: CD45RA+ positively selected. V gene TRBV5-1 combines with J gene TRBJ2-2, with 8 bases lining up with TRBD2. CDR3 protein: CASSGFTSGTTGELFF. The CDR3 DNA is TGCGCCAGCAGCGGATTCACTAGCGGAACTACCGGGGAGCTGTTTTTT.